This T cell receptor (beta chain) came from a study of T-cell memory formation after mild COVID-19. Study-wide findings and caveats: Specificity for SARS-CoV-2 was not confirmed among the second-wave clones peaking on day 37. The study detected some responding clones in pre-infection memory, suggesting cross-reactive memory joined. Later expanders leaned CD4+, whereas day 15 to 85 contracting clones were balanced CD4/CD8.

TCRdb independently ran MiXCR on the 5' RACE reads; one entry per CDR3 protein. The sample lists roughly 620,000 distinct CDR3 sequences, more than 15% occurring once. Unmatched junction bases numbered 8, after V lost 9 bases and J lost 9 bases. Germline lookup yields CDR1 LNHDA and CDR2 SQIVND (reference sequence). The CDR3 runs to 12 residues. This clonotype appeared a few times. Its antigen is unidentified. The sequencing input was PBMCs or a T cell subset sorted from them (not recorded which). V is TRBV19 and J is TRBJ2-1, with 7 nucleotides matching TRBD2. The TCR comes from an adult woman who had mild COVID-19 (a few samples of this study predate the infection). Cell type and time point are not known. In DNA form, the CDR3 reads TGTGCCAGCCTCCCCGGGGAGGGTGAGCAGTTCTTC. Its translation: CASLPGEGEQFF.